These T cell receptor beta chains were read from a single sample in a study of blood T cell repertoires in COVID-19. Only in-frame clones appear in the TCRdb table, and some are missing; sequencing was by immunoSEQ multiplex PCR. The sample lists fewer than 350,000 clones, about nine tenths occurring once. The sequenced material came from PBMCs or T cells enriched from blood (not recorded which). Receptors originate from a woman in her thirties or forties with acute COVID-19. The CDR3 runs from the conserved cysteine through the conserved F or W. The D gene is left open where the match is weak. The size entry is marked missing in some rows and otherwise reads once, few, many or a size class.

size	V	J	D	DNA	CDR3
-	TRBV5-1	TRBJ1-5	-	TGCGCCAGCAGCTTGGGCTTCGGTGGCAATCAGCCCCAGCATTTT	CASSLGFGGNQPQHF
-	TRBV27	TRBJ1-2	-	TGTGCCAGCAGTAGCCGGGAGAGTGGCTACACCTTC	CASSSRESGYTF
-	TRBV12-5	TRBJ2-5	TRBD1	TGTGCTAGTGGTTGGACAGGGGATCGGGGTGAGACCCAGTACTTC	CASGWTGDRGETQYF
-	TRBV7-8	TRBJ2-5	-	TGTGCCAGCAGCCCGAGGACAGTCCAAGAGACCCAGTACTTC	CASSPRTVQETQYF
-	TRBV5-1	TRBJ2-1	-	TGCGCCAGCAGCTTGGAATTAGCGGCTACCCGTGAGCAGTTCTTC	CASSLELAATREQFF
-	TRBV6-1	TRBJ2-1	TRBD2	TGTGCCAGCAGTGAGGAAGGTCGGGCTAGCGGATGGAATGAGCAGTTCTTC	CASSEEGRASGWNEQFF
-	TRBV11-1	TRBJ2-7	TRBD1	TGTGCCAGCAGCCGAGGGACAGGCGTAGTCTACGAGCAGTACTTC	CASSRGTGVVYEQYF
-	TRBV18	TRBJ1-2	-	TGTGCCAGCTCACCAACAGATATGAACTATGGCTACACCTTC	CASSPTDMNYGYTF
-	TRBV29-1	TRBJ2-2	-	TGCAGCGTTATGCTAGACACCGGGGAGCTGTTTTTT	CSVMLDTGELFF
-	TRBV6-5	TRBJ2-6	-	TGTGCCAGCAGTTACTCGTACTCTGGGGCCAACGTCCTGACTTTC	CASSYSYSGANVLTF
once	TRBV19	TRBJ1-2	TRBD1	TGTGCCAGTTTCGACAGGGTCGGTGGCTACACCTTC	CASFDRVGGYTF
-	TRBV12-5	TRBJ2-2	-	TGTGCTAGTGGATCCGTGAACACCGGGGAGCTGTTTTTT	CASGSVNTGELFF
once	TRBV11-2	TRBJ2-1	-	TGTGCCAGCAGTCAGGGGCCCTACAATGAGCAGTTCTTC	CASSQGPYNEQFF
-	TRBV10-3	TRBJ2-7	TRBD1	TGTGCCATCAGACCAGAGGGGACAGGGGTTAGGGAGCAGTACTTC	CAIRPEGTGVREQYF
once	TRBV4-3	TRBJ2-2	-	TGCGCCAGCAGCGTAACCTTCGGGGTCCCGAGAACCGGGGAGCTGTTTTTT	CASSVTFGVPRTGELFF
once	TRBV30	TRBJ2-3	TRBD2	TGTGCCTGGAGTTTAGCGGGAGGAGATACGCAGTATTTT	CAWSLAGGDTQYF
once	TRBV6-6	TRBJ1-5	-	TGTGCCAGCACCAGGGCAAGGGCGGTCGACAATCAGCCCCAGCATTTT	CASTRARAVDNQPQHF
-	TRBV4-1	TRBJ1-4	-	TGCGCCAGCAGCCGGTCCAGGGCGACTAATGAAAAACTGTTTTTT	CASSRSRATNEKLFF
few	TRBV9	TRBJ2-2	-	TGTGCCAGCAGCGGCGCGGGTATGCAACCCGGGGAGCTGTTTTTT	CASSGAGMQPGELFF
-	TRBV5-6	TRBJ2-1	TRBD1	TGTGCCAGCAGCTTGACCGGGACAGGGGGGGTCAATGAGCAGTTCTTC	CASSLTGTGGVNEQFF
-	TRBV24-1	TRBJ2-1	TRBD2	TGTGCCACCAGTGATTTGACTAGCGGGAGGTCGCACAATGAGCAGTTCTTC	CATSDLTSGRSHNEQFF
-	TRBV3-1/TRBV3-2	TRBJ2-3	TRBD1	TGTGCCAGCAGCCAAGATATCCCGGGACAGGGGCGAAGCACAGATACGCAGTATTTT	CASSQDIPGQGRSTDTQYF
few	TRBV29-1	TRBJ2-1	-	TGCAGCGTCGCCCTTTGGCCTCTAGCGATCGGCGGGAATGAGCAGTTCTTC	CSVALWPLAIGGNEQFF
-	TRBV6-5	TRBJ2-7	-	TGTGCCAGCAGTCGTCTAGAGACTCCCCCCCGCGAGCAGTACTTC	CASSRLETPPREQYF
-	TRBV6-6	TRBJ2-7	-	TGTGCCAGCCACGGGGAGGCGGCAGGGTACTACGAGCAGTACTTC	CASHGEAAGYYEQYF
-	TRBV4-2	TRBJ1-1	TRBD1	TGTGCCAGCAGCCAAGATCTTTTTCTAGGGACAGCTGAAGCTTTCTTT	CASSQDLFLGTAEAFF